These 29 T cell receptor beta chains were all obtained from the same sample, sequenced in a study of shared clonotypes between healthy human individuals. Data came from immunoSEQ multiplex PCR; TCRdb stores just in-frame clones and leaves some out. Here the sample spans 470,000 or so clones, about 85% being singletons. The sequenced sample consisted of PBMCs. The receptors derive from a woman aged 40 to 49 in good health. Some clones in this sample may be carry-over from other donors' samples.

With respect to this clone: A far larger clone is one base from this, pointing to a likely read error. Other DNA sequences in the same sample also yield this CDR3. CDR3 sequence: CASSYRQPNVLTF. CDR3 nucleotides: TGCGCCAGCTCCTACAGGCAGCCCAACGTCCTGACTTTC. The V and J genes are TRBV27 and TRBJ2-6; D perhaps matches TRBD1 (5 bases). The CDR3 length is 13 residues. Germline CDR1 reads MNHEY; CDR2 reads SMNVEV (reference sequence).

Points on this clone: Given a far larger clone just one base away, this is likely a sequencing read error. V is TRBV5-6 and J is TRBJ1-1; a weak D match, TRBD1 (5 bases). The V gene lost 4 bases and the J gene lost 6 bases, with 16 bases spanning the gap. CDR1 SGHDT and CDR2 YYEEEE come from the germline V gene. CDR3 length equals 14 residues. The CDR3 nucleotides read TGTGCCAGCAGCCCTCGAGGGGCTTGGGCTGAAGCTTTCTTT. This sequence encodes CASSPRGAWAEAFF.

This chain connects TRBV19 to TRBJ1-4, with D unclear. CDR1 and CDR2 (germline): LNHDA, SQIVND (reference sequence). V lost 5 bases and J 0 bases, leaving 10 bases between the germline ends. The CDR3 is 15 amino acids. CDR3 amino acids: CASSSRISTNEKLFF. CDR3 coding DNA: TGTGCCAGTAGTTCGAGGATTTCAACTAATGAAAAACTGTTTTTT. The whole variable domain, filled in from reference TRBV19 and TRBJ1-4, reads DGGITQSPKYLFRKEGQNVTLSCEQNLNHDAMYWYRQDPGQGLRLIYYSQIVNDFQKGDIAEGYSVSREKKESFPLTVTSAQKNPTAFYLCASSSRISTNEKLFFGSGTQLSVL.

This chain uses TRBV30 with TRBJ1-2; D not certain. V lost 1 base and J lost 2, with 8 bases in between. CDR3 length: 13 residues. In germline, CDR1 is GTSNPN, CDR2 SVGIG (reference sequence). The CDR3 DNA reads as TGTGCCTGGAGTGGAGGCAGCAACTATGGCTACACCTTC. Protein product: CAWSGGSNYGYTF.

This CDR3 is CASSTDDRGGNTEAFF. The CDR3 bases are TGTGCCAGTAGTACCGACGACAGGGGTGGAAACACTGAAGCTTTCTTT. The chain recombines TRBV19 with TRBJ1-1; 8 nucleotides agree with TRBD1. Germline CDR1 is LNHDA and CDR2 is SQIVND (reference sequence). CDR3 length equals 16 residues. The trim removed 4 bases at V and 2 bases at J, leaving 9 bases unmatched.

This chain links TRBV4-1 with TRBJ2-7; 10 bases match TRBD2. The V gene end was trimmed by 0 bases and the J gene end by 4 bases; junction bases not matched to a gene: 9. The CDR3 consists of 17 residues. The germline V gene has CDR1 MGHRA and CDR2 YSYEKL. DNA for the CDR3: TGCGCCAGCAGCCAAGAGGGGGATCTAGCGGGAGAATACGAGCAGTACTTC. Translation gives CASSQEGDLAGEYEQYF.

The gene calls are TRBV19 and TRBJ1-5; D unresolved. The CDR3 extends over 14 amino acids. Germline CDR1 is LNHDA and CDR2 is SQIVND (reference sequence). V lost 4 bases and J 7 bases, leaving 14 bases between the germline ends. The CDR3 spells CASSNLMIGQPQHF. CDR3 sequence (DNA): TGTGCCAGTAGTAACCTGATGATTGGGCAGCCCCAGCATTTT.

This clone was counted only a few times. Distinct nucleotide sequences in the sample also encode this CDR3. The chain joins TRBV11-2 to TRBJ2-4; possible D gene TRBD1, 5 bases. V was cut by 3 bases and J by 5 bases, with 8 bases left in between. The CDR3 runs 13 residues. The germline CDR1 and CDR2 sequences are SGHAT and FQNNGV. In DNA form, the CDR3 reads TGTGCCAGCAGCTTGGGGCGGCAAAACATTCAGTACTTC. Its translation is CASSLGRQNIQYF.

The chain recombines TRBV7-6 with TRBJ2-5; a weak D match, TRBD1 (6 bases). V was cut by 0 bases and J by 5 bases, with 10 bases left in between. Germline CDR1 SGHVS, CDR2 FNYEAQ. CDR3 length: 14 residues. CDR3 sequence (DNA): TGTGCCAGCAGCTTAGCGGTCAGGGGCGAGACCCAGTACTTC. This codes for CASSLAVRGETQYF.

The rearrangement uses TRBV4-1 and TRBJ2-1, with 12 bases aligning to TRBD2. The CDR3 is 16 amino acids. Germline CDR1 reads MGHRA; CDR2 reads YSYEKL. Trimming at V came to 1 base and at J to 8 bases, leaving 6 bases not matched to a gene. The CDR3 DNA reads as TGCGCCAGCAGCCAAGTACGGCTAGCGGGAGGGGATGAGCAGTTCTTC. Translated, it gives CASSQVRLAGGDEQFF.

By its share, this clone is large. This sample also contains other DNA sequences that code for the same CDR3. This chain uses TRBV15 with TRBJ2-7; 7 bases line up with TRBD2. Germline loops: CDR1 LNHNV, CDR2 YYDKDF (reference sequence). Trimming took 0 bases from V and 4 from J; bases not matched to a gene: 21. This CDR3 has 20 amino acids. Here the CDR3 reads CATSRDRDWGAGPHRYEQYF. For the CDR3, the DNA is TGTGCCACCAGCAGAGACAGGGATTGGGGAGCGGGACCACATCGGTACGAGCAGTACTTC. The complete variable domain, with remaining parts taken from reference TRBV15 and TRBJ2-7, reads DAMVIQNPRYQVTQFGKPVTLSCSQTLNHNVMYWYQQKSSQAPKLLFHYYDKDFNNEADTPDNFQSRRPNTSFCFLDIRSPGLGDTAMYLCATSRDRDWGAGPHRYEQYFGPGTRLTVT.

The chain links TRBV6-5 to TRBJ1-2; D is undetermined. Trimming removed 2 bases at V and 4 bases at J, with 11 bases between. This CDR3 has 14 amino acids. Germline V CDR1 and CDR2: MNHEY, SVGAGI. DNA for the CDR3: TGTGCCAGCAGTTACGAGGGAGAAGGCTATGGCTACACCTTC. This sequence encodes CASSYEGEGYGYTF.

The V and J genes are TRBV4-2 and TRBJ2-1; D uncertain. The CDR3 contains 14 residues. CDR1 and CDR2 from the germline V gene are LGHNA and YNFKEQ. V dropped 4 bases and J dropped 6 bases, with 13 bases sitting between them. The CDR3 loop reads CASSPRGRSNEQFF. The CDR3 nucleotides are TGTGCCAGCAGCCCAAGAGGACGCAGCAATGAGCAGTTCTTC.

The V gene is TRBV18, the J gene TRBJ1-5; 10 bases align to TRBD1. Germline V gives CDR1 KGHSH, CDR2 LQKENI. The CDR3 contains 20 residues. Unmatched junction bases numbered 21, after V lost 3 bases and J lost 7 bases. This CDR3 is CASSPRQPGQGTLVQQPQHF. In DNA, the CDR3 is TGTGCCAGCTCACCGAGACAGCCGGGACAGGGGACGCTGGTTCAACAGCCCCAGCATTTT.

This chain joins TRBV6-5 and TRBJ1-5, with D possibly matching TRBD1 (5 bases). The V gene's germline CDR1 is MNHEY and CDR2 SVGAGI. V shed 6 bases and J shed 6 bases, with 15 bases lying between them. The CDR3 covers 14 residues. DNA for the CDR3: TGTGCCAGCAGGGCGGGGCTCGAGAGTCAGCCCCAGCATTTT. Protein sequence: CASRAGLESQPQHF.

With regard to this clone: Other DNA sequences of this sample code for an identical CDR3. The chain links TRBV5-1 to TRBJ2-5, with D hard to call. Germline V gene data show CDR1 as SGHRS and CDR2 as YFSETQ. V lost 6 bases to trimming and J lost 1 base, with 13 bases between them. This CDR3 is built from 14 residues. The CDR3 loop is CASTPGSSQETQYF. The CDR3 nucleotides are TGCGCCAGCACCCCGGGCTCCAGCCAAGAGACCCAGTACTTC.

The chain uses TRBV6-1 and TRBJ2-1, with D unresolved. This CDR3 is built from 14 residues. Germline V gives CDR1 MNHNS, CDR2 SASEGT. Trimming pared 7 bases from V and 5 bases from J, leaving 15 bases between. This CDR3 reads CASTIFATHNEQFF. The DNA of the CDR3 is TGTGCCAGCACCATATTTGCCACCCACAATGAGCAGTTCTTC.

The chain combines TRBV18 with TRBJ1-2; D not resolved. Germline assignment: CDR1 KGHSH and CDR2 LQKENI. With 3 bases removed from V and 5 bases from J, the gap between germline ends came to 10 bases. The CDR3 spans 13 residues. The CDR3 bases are TGTGCCAGCTCACCTATGGGTGATTATGGCTACACCTTC. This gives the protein CASSPMGDYGYTF.

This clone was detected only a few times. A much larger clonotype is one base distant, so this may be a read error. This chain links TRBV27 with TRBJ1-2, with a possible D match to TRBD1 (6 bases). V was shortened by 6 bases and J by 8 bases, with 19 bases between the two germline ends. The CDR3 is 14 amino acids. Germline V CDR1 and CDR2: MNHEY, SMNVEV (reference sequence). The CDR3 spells CASSLEQGVGGYTF. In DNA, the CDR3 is TGTGCCAGCAGCCTGGAACAGGGAGTAGGGGGCTACACCTTC.

The CDR3 region has the DNA TGTGCCAGCAGCCCTTCCGCGGGAGGGCCGGTCAATGAGCAGTTCTTC. Residues: CASSPSAGGPVNEQFF. The chain has TRBV7-3 and TRBJ2-1; 9 bases agree with TRBD2. The CDR3 sequence is 16 residues long. Germline trimming cut 5 bases from V and 6 bases from J; bases unmatched to any gene: 11. Germline V CDR1 and CDR2: SGHTA, FQGTGA.

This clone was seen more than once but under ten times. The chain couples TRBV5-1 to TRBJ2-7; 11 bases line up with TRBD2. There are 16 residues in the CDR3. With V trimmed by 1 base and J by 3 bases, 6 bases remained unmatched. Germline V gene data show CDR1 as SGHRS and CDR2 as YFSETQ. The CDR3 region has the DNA TGCGCCAGCAGCTTGATGGGGGGGACTAGCGGCTACGAGCAGTACTTC. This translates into CASSLMGGTSGYEQYF.

The CDR3 protein is CASGGLAKHNEQFF. The CDR3, as DNA: TGTGCCAGCGGAGGACTAGCGAAACACAATGAGCAGTTCTTC. V usage is TRBV11-2 and J usage is TRBJ2-1, with 9 bases identical to TRBD2. Germline CDR1 SGHAT, CDR2 FQNNGV. V shed 8 bases, J shed 5 bases, and the junction held 7 bases outside the gene matches. This CDR3 has 14 residues.

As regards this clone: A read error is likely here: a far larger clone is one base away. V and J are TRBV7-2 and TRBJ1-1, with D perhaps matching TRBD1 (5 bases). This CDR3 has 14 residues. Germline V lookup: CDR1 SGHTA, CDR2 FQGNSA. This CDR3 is CASSLIRANTEAFF. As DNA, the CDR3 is TGTGCCAGCAGCTTAATCAGGGCGAACACTGAAGCCTTCTTT.

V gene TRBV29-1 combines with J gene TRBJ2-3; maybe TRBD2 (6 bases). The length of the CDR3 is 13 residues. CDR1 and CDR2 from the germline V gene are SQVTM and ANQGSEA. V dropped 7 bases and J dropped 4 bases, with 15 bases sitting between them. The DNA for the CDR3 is TGCAGCGGGGGACGGCGGGGAGCAGATACGCAGTATTTT. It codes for CSGGRRGADTQYF.

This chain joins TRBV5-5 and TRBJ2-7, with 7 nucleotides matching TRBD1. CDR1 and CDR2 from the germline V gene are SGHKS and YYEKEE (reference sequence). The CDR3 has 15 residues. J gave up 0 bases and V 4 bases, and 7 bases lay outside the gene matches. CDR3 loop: CASSAGQASSYEQYF. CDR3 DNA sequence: TGTGCCAGCAGCGCCGGACAGGCCAGCTCCTACGAGCAGTACTTC.

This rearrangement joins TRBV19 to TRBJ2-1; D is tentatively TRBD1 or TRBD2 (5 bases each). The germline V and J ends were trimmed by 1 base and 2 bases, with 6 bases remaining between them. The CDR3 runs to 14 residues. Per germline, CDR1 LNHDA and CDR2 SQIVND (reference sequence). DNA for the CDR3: TGTGCCAGTAGTATAGGGGGACCCTACAATGAGCAGTTCTTC. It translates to CASSIGGPYNEQFF.

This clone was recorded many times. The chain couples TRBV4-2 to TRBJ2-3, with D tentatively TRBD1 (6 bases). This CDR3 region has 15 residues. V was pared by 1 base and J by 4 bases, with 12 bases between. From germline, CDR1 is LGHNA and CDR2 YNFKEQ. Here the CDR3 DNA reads TGTGCCAGCAGCCAAGGGGGGCAGGGCTCAGATACGCAGTATTTT. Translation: CASSQGGQGSDTQYF.

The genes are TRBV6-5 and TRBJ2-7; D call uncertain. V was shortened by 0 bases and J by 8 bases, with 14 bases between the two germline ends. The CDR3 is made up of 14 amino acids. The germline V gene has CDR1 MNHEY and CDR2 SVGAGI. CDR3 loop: CASSYSAGTWQQYF. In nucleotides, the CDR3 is TGTGCCAGCAGTTACTCGGCCGGCACTTGGCAGCAGTACTTC.

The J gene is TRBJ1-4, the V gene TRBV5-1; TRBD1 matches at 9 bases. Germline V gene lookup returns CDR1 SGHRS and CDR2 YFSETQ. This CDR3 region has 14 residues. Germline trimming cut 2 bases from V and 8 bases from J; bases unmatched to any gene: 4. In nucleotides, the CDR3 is TGCGCCAGCAGCTTTACAGGGGGCGAAGAAAAACTGTTTTTT. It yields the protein CASSFTGGEEKLFF.